The 4 T cell receptor beta chains listed next were all sequenced from one sample in a study of T-cell reconstitution after alpha-beta-depleted transplantation in children. Researchers prepared the TCRbeta library using unique molecular identifiers, the study reports. One entry per CDR3 protein results from TCRdb running MiXCR on the PCR reads. The table lists about 230,000 distinct CDR3 sequences, about 8.8% of them singletons. Specimen: PBMCs from the stem cell graft donor, collected from the stem cell graft. The origin of the receptors is a human donor who donated a stem cell graft to a child with SCID.

At least ten counts were recorded for this clonotype. The chain joins TRBV5-1 to TRBJ2-7; TRBD1 matches at 11 bases. With 3 bases clipped from V and 0 bases from J, the junction kept 2 bases outside the gene matches. Germline CDR1 reads SGHRS; CDR2 reads YFSETQ. This CDR3 spans 15 amino acids. The CDR3 DNA reads TGCGCCAGCAGCTGGACAGGGGGCGCCTCCTACGAGCAGTACTTC. Encoded protein: CASSWTGGASYEQYF. The full variable domain, completed using reference TRBV5-1 and TRBJ2-7, is KAGVTQTPRYLIKTRGQQVTLSCSPISGHRSVSWYQQTPGQGLQFLFEYFSETQRNKGNFPGRFSGRQFSNSRSEMNVSTLELGDSALYLCASSWTGGASYEQYFGPGTRLTVT.

Many counts were recorded for this clonotype. V and J are TRBV20-1 and TRBJ2-1, with 12 bases matching TRBD2. There are 14 residues in the CDR3. Germline trimming cut 3 bases from V and 5 bases from J; bases unmatched to any gene: 2. Germline V CDR1 and CDR2: DFQATT, SNEGSKA (reference sequence). The CDR3: CSASLAGGHNEQFF. The CDR3 nucleotides read TGCAGTGCTAGCCTAGCGGGGGGGCACAATGAGCAGTTCTTC.

This clonotype has ten or more counts. This chain connects TRBV10-1 to TRBJ2-6; possible D gene TRBD1, 5 bases. Germline-derived CDR1 and CDR2 are WNHNN and SYGVQD (reference sequence). The CDR3 totals 15 residues. The germline V and J ends were trimmed by 3 bases and 4 bases, with 10 bases remaining between them. The CDR3 DNA follows: TGCGCCAGCAGTGACTCCAGACAGGGGGCCAACGTCCTGACTTTC. Translation gives CASSDSRQGANVLTF.

This clonotype was seen only a few times. The rearrangement joins TRBV7-3 to TRBJ1-1, with 10 bases aligning to TRBD1. This CDR3 region has 15 residues. With 2 bases clipped from V and 3 bases from J, the junction kept 3 bases outside the gene matches. Germline V CDR1 and CDR2: SGHTA, FQGTGA. The CDR3 is CASSLQGTGDTEAFF. The DNA for the CDR3 is TGTGCCAGCAGCTTACAAGGGACAGGGGACACTGAAGCTTTCTTT.